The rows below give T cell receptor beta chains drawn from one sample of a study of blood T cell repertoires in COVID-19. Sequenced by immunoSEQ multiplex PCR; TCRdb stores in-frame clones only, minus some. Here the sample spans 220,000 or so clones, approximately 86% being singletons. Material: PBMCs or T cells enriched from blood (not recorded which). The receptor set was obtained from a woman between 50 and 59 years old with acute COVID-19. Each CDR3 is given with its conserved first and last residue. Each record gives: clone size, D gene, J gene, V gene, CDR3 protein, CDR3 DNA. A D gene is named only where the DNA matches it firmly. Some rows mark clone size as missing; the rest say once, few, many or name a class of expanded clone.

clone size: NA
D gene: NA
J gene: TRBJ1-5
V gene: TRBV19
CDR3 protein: CASSIDSRDQPQHF
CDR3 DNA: TGTGCCAGTAGTATAGATTCGCGGGACCAGCCCCAGCATTTT

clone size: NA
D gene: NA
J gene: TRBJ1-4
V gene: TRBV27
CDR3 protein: CASSLLAGDEKLFF
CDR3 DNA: TGTGCCAGCAGCCTACTAGCGGGAGATGAAAAACTGTTTTTT

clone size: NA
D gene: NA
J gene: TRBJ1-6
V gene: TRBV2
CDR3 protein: CASRDSYSPLHF
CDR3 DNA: TGTGCCAGCAGGGACAGTTACTCACCCCTCCACTTT

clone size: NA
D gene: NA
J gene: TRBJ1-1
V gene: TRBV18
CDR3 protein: CASSPRGPILNTEAFF
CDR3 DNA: TGTGCCAGCTCTCCCAGGGGACCCATCCTGAACACTGAAGCTTTCTTT

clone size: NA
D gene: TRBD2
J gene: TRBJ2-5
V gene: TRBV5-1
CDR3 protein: CASSLLGTSGETQYF
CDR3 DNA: TGCGCCAGCAGCTTGTTAGGGACTAGCGGAGAGACCCAGTACTTC

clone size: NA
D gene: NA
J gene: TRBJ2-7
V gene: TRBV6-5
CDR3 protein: CASSYSFGQGLEQYF
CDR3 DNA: TGTGCCAGCAGTTACTCGTTTGGCCAGGGCCTCGAGCAGTACTTC

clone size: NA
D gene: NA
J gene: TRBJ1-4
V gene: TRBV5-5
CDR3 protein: CASSLDTGGVEKLFF
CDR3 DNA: TGTGCCAGCAGCTTGGACACGGGTGGAGTTGAAAAACTGTTTTTT

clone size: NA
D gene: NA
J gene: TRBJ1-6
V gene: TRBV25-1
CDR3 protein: CASRGPGQYNSPLHF
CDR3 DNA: TGTGCCAGCAGAGGGCCCGGACAGTATAATTCACCCCTCCACTTT

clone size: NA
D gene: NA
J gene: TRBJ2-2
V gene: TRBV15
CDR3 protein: CATSRGLAEDPNTGELFF
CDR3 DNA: TGTGCCACCAGCAGAGGCCTGGCCGAGGATCCGAACACCGGGGAGCTGTTTTTT

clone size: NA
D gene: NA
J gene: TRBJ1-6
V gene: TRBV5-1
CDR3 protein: CASSARRRRDNSPLHF
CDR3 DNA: TGCGCCAGCAGCGCGAGGCGACGGCGAGATAATTCACCCCTCCACTTT

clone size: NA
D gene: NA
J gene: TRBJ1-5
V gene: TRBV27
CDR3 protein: CASSSGGQPQHF
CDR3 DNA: TGTGCCAGCAGTTCCGGGGGGCAGCCCCAGCATTTT

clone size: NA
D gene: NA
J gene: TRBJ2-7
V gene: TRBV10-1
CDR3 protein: CASSDRGHEQYF
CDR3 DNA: TGCGCCAGCAGTGACCGAGGTCACGAGCAGTACTTC

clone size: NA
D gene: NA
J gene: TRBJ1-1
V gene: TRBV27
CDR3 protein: CASSFSSLNTEAFF
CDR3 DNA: TGTGCCAGCAGTTTCTCGAGCCTCAACACTGAAGCTTTCTTT

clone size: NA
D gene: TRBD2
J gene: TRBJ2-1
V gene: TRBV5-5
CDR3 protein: CASSLRAGGNEQFF
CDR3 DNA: TGTGCCAGCAGCTTACGGGCGGGAGGTAATGAGCAGTTCTTC

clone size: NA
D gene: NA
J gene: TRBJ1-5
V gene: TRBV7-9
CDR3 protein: CASSLVSSWRMHF
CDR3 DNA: TGTGCCAGCAGCTTAGTATCTTCTTGGCGGATGCATTTT

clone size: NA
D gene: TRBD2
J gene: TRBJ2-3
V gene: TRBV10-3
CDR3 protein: CAISSTSAHTDTQYF
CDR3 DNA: TGTGCCATCAGTTCTACTAGCGCCCACACAGATACGCAGTATTTT

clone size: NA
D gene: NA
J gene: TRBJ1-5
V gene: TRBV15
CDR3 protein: CATSRAPRDQPQHF
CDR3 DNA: TGTGCCACCAGCAGAGCACCACGGGATCAGCCCCAGCATTTT

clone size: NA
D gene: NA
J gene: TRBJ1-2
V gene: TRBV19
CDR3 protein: CASSPRTAYGYTF
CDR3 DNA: TGTGCCAGTAGTCCCCGGACAGCCTATGGCTACACCTTC

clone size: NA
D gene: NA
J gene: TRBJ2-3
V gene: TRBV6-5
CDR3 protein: CASSYDDQGADTQYF
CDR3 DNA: TGTGCCAGCAGTTACGACGACCAAGGGGCGGATACGCAGTATTTT

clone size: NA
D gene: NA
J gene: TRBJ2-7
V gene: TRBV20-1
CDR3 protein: CSVWTPYEQYF
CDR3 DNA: TGCAGTGTATGGACACCCTACGAGCAGTACTTC

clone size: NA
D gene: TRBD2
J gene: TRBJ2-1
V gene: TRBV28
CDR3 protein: CASSLASDWLAGGSSYNEQFF
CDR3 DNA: TGTGCCAGCAGTTTAGCGAGCGACTGGCTAGCGGGGGGAAGCTCCTACAATGAGCAGTTCTTC

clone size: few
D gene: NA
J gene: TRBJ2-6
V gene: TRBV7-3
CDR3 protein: CASSNGGANVLTF
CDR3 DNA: TGTGCCAGCTCGAACGGTGGGGCCAACGTCCTGACTTTC

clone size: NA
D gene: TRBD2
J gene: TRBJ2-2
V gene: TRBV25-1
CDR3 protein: CASSFSGRANTGELFF
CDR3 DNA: TGTGCCAGCAGTTTTAGCGGGAGGGCCAACACCGGGGAGCTGTTTTTT

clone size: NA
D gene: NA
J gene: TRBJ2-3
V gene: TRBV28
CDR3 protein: CASRGRRTDTQYF
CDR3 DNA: TGTGCCAGCAGGGGCCGCCGCACAGATACGCAGTATTTT

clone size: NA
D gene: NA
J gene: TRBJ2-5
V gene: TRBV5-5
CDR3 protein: CASSLGANQETQYF
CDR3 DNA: TGTGCCAGCAGCTTGGGGGCTAACCAAGAGACCCAGTACTTC

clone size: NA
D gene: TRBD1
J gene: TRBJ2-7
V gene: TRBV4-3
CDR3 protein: CASSQEIVGQGAYEQYF
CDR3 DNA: TGCGCCAGCAGCCAAGAAATCGTAGGGCAGGGGGCCTACGAGCAGTACTTC

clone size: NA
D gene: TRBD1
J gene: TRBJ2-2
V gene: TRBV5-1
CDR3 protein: CASSTGRTGELFF
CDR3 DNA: TGCGCCAGTTCGACAGGGCGCACCGGGGAGCTGTTTTTT

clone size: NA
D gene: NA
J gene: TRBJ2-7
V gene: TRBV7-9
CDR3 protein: CASSSQGTPYEQYF
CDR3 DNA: TGTGCCAGCAGCTCACAGGGCACTCCCTACGAGCAGTACTTC

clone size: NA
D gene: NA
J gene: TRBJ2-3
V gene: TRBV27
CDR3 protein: CASCNVNSGTDTQYF
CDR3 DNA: TGTGCCAGCTGTAATGTTAACTCCGGGACAGATACGCAGTATTTT

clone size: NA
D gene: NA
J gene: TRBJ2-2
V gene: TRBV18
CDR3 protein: CASSPLGLRGTGELFF
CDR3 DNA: TGTGCCAGCTCACCACTAGGACTACGAGGCACCGGGGAGCTGTTTTTT

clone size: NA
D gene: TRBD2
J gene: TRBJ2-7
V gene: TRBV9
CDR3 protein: CASSPSGASTYEQYF
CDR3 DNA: TGTGCCAGCAGCCCTAGCGGGGCTTCGACCTACGAGCAGTACTTC

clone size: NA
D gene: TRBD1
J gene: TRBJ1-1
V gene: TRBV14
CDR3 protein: CASSGQGALNTEAFF
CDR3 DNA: TGTGCCAGCAGCGGACAGGGGGCTCTGAACACTGAAGCTTTCTTT

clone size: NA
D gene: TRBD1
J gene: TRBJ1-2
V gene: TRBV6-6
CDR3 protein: CASRTNWDRVYGYTF
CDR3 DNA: TGTGCCAGCAGAACGAACTGGGACAGGGTCTATGGCTACACCTTC

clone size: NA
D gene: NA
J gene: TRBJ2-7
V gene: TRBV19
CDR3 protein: CASKRGEGTYEQYF
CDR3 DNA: TGTGCCAGTAAAAGGGGGGAGGGGACCTACGAGCAGTACTTC

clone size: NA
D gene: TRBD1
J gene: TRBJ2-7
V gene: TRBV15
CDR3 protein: CATSRGQASSYEQYF
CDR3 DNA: TGTGCCACCAGCCGAGGACAGGCGAGCTCCTACGAGCAGTACTTC

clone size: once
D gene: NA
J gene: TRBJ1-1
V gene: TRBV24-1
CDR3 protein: CATSDSLKNTEAFF
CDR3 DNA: TGTGCCACCAGTGATTCACTAAAGAACACTGAAGCTTTCTTT

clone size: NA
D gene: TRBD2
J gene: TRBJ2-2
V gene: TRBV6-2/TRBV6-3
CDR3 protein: CASSRLAGNTGELFF
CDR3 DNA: TGTGCCAGCAGTAGACTAGCGGGAAACACCGGGGAGCTGTTTTTT

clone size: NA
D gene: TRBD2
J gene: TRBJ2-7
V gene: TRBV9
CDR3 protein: CASSVGLAGGGEQYF
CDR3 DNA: TGTGCCAGCAGCGTAGGACTAGCGGGAGGTGGTGAGCAGTACTTC

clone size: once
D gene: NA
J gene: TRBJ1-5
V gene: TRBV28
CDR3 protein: CASSSQGHNQPQHF
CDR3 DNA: TGTGCCAGCAGTTCTCAGGGTCACAATCAGCCCCAGCATTTT

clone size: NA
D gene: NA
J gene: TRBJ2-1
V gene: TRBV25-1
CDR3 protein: CASSQGLFYNEQFF
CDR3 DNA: TGTGCCAGCAGTCAGGGACTCTTCTACAATGAGCAGTTCTTC

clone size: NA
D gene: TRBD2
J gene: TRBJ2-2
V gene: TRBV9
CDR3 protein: CASSLRLAYTGELFF
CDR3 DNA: TGTGCCAGCAGCCTCCGACTAGCATACACCGGGGAGCTGTTTTTT

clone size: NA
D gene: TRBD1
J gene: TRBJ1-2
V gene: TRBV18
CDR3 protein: CASSPLDRNVNYGYTF
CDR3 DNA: TGTGCCAGCTCACCGTTGGACAGGAATGTTAACTATGGCTACACCTTC

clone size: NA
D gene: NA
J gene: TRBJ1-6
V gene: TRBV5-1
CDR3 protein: CASSLSSSYNSPLHF
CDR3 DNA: TGCGCCAGCAGTTTGAGTAGCTCCTATAATTCACCCCTCCACTTT

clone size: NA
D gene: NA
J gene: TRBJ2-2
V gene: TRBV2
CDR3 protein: CASSAEGIAGELFF
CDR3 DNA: TGTGCCAGCAGTGCTGAGGGTATTGCCGGGGAGCTGTTTTTT

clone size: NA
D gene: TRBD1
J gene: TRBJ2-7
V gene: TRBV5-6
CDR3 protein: CASTSWDRQVYEQYF
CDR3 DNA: TGTGCCAGCACCTCCTGGGACAGGCAGGTCTACGAGCAGTACTTC

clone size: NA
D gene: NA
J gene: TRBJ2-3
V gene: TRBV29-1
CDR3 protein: CSVAPSGRDTQYF
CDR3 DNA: TGCAGCGTTGCCCCCAGTGGGAGGGATACGCAGTATTTT

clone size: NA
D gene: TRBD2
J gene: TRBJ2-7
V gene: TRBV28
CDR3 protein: CASSSGLGRYF
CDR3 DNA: TGTGCCAGCAGTTCCGGACTAGGCCGGTACTTC

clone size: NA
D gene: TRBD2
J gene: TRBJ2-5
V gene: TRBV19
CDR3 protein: CASSVGLAGETQYF
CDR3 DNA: TGTGCCAGTAGTGTTGGACTAGCGGGCGAGACCCAGTACTTC

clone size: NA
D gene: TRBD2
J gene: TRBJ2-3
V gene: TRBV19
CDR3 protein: CASSRLAGVTDTQYF
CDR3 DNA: TGTGCCAGTAGTCGACTAGCGGGAGTCACAGATACGCAGTATTTT

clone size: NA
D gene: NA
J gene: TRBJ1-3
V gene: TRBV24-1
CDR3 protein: CATSDAPGNTIYF
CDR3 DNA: TGTGCCACCAGTGACGCGCCGGGGAACACCATATATTTT

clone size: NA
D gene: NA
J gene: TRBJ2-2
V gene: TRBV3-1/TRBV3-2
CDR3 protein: CASSHIRTGELFF
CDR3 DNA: TGTGCCAGCAGCCACATTCGGACCGGGGAGCTGTTTTTT

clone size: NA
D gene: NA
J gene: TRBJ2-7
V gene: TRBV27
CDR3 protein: CASSLRTGGEQYF
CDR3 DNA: TGTGCCAGCAGTTTACGTACAGGAGGGGAGCAGTACTTC

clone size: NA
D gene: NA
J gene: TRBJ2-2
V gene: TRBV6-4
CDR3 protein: CASRRQATDTGELFF
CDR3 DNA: TGTGCCAGCAGACGACAGGCTACGGACACCGGGGAGCTGTTTTTT

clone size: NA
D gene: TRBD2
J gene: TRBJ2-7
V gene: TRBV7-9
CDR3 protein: CASSLTSGRVHEQYF
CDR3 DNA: TGTGCCAGCAGCCTGACTAGCGGGAGAGTCCACGAGCAGTACTTC

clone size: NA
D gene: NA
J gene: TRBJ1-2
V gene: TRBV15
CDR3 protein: CATSRDLLDRLSGYTF
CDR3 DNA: TGTGCCACCAGCAGAGATCTCCTTGACAGACTCAGCGGCTACACCTTC

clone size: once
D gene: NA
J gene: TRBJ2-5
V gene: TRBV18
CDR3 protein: CASSPGSRVGTQYF
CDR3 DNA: TGTGCCAGCTCACCAGGGTCCAGGGTTGGGACCCAGTACTTC

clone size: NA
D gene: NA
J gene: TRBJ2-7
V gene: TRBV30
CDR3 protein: CAWSQGIGQYF
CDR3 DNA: TGTGCCTGGAGTCAGGGTATCGGGCAGTACTTC